Listed below are T cell receptor beta chains from one sample, sequenced in a study of T cell responses to AZD1222 COVID-19 vaccine. Generated by immunoSEQ multiplex PCR, the TCRdb table keeps only in-frame clones and is missing some. The data show about 110,000 clones, with 85% to 90% seen just once and 2.5% to 4% held by the top ten. Sequenced material: peripheral blood, taken on day 0 of AZD1222 vaccination. The receptors shown here come from an adult in good health. The CDR3 runs from the conserved cysteine through the conserved F or W. The D gene is left open where the match is weak. Not all rows give a size; the values are once, few, many and, for expanded clones, a class.

j_gene	v_gene	abundance	d_gene	CDR3nt	CDR3aa
TRBJ2-1	TRBV10-3	.	.	TGTGCCATCAGTGTGGTATCGGGCGGGCTCCGAGACAATGAGCAGTTCTTC	CAISVVSGGLRDNEQFF
TRBJ1-1	TRBV5-8	few	.	TGTGCCAGCAGCTCGGCTCCCCTACTGGGCACTGAAGCTTTCTTT	CASSSAPLLGTEAFF
TRBJ1-1	TRBV7-9	.	.	TGTGCCAGCAGCTTAGCTGCTAGGCTCGGACAAGCTTTCTTT	CASSLAARLGQAFF
TRBJ1-2	TRBV5-1	.	TRBD1	TGCGCCAGCAGCTTTACAGGGGACGATGGCTACACCTTC	CASSFTGDDGYTF
TRBJ2-1	TRBV30	.	TRBD2	TGTGCCTGGAGGGGGACTAGCGGGGGCTACAATGAGCAGTTCTTC	CAWRGTSGGYNEQFF
TRBJ1-2	TRBV28	.	.	TGTGCCAGCAGTTTGGCAGACTATGGCTACACCTTC	CASSLADYGYTF
TRBJ2-7	TRBV30	.	.	TGTGCCTGGGAAAGCGTATCCTACGAGCAGTACTTC	CAWESVSYEQYF
TRBJ2-1	TRBV9	once	TRBD1	TGTGCCAGCAGCCAACAGGGGCGAAGCTCCTACAATGAGCAGTTCTTC	CASSQQGRSSYNEQFF
TRBJ2-1	TRBV3-1/TRBV3-2	.	.	TGTGCCAGCAGCCTTGGCAGCTCCTACAATGAGCAGTTCTTC	CASSLGSSYNEQFF
TRBJ1-1	TRBV7-3	.	.	TGTGCCAGCAGCCCACGAGTCGGCACTGAAGCTTTCTTT	CASSPRVGTEAFF
TRBJ2-7	TRBV5-1	once	.	TGCGCCAGCAGCTTGGCCATTCTCTCTGAGCAGTACTTC	CASSLAILSEQYF
TRBJ2-3	TRBV6-5	.	.	TGTGCCAGCAACGCGGCGGGCTATACGCAGTATTTT	CASNAAGYTQYF
TRBJ1-6	TRBV7-2	once	.	TGTGCCAGCAGCCCCGACAGCTCAGATTCACCCCTCCACTTT	CASSPDSSDSPLHF
TRBJ2-2	TRBV27	.	TRBD1	TGTGCCAGCAGGAGGGACAGGGGAACCGGGGAGCTGTTTTTT	CASRRDRGTGELFF
TRBJ1-6	TRBV7-9	few	TRBD1	TGTGCCAGCAGCACCGGGGACAGGGTGGAATCACCCCTCCACTTT	CASSTGDRVESPLHF
TRBJ1-5	TRBV3-1/TRBV3-2	.	.	TGTGCCAGCAGCCAAGATTTGGGCTCTGGGCAGCCCCAGCATTTT	CASSQDLGSGQPQHF
TRBJ1-2	TRBV7-2	.	.	TGTGCCAGCAGCGTTCACGGACGGGTGGACTATGGCTACACCTTC	CASSVHGRVDYGYTF
TRBJ1-6	TRBV27	.	.	TGTGCCAGCAGTTTTAGCCCCCAGGTCTCACCCCTCCACTTT	CASSFSPQVSPLHF
TRBJ1-4	TRBV18	.	.	TGTGCCAGCTCGCCTACTATTACCACGAGGGGGGAAAAACTGTTTTTT	CASSPTITTRGEKLFF
TRBJ2-1	TRBV6-2/TRBV6-3	.	TRBD2	TGTGCCAGCAGCCACGGGGGGGCCGCATACAATGAGCAGTTCTTC	CASSHGGAAYNEQFF
TRBJ1-1	TRBV19	.	.	TGTGCCAGTAGTATTTGGGCCCCGGGCACTGAAGCTTTCTTT	CASSIWAPGTEAFF
TRBJ2-1	TRBV7-9	.	.	TGTGCCAGCAGCCAAGACGGACAGTGGGCTAACAATGAGCAGTTCTTC	CASSQDGQWANNEQFF